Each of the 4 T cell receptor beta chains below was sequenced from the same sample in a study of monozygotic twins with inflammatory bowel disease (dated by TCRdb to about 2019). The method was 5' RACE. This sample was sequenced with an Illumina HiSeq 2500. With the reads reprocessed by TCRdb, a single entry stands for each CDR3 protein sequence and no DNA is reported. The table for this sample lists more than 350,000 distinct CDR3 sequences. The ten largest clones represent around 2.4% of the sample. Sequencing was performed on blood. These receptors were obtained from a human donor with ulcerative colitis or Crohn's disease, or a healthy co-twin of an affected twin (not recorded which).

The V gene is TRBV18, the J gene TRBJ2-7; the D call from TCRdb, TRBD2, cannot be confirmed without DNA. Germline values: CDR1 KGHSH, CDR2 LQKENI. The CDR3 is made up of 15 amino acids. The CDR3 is CASSPSGDSSYEQYF.

Here the CDR3 reads CASSLVGQGMTGANVLTF. The chain recombines TRBV5-1 with TRBJ2-6; the TCRdb D gene call, TRBD1, has no DNA to confirm it. Germline CDR1 is SGHRS and CDR2 is YFSETQ. The CDR3 consists of 18 residues.

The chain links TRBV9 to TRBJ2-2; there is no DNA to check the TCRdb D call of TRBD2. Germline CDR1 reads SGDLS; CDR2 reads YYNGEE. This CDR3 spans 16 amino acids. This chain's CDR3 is CASSVGTSGRIGELFF.

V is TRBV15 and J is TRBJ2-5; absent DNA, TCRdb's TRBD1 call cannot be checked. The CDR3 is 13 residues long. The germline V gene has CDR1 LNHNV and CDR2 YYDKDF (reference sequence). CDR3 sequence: CATRSGLQETQYF.